The 16 T cell receptor beta chains listed next were all sequenced from one sample in a study of vaccination effects on CD4 cells after COVID-19. Sequencing was performed with immunoSEQ multiplex PCR; in TCRdb, only in-frame clones are kept and a portion is missing. The sample lists over 50,000 clones; around four fifths were seen once. Expansion with viral peptide pools was applied to antigen-specific CD4+ T cells by the ViraFEST assay prior to sequencing. At the end of around 11 days of culture, CD4+ T cells were isolated. Each participant received a vaccine that was either BNT162b2 or mRNA-1273, given as two doses. No antigen is known for these receptors. The source was CD4+ T cells from PBMCs cultured with HCoV-229E spike peptides, collected after COVID-19 vaccination. These receptors were collected from a human donor who received a COVID-19 vaccine.

The V and J genes are TRBV5-1 and TRBJ2-2; D remains unclear. Germline V gene sequence: CDR1 SGHRS, CDR2 YFSETQ. The CDR3 is 14 residues long. The germline V and J ends were trimmed by 0 bases and 1 base, with 4 bases remaining between them. CDR3 DNA: TGCGCCAGCAGCTTGGGGGTGAACACCGGGGAGCTGTTTTTT. It yields the protein CASSLGVNTGELFF.

This clone has only one observation. The rearrangement joins TRBV5-1 to TRBJ2-3; 7 positions agree with TRBD1. The germline V gene has CDR1 SGHRS and CDR2 YFSETQ. The CDR3 is 14 residues long. Germline trimming cut 5 bases from V and 1 base from J; bases unmatched to any gene: 4. In DNA form, the CDR3 reads TGCGCCAGCAGTAACGGACAGGGCACAGATACGCAGTATTTT. This gives the protein CASSNGQGTDTQYF.

Here the CDR3 reads CASSSFYNEAFF. In DNA, the CDR3 is TGTGCCAGCAGCTCATTTTACAATGAAGCTTTCTTT. V usage is TRBV12-3 or TRBV12-4 and J usage is TRBJ1-1; D is uncertain. The V and J ends lost 6 bases and 7 bases respectively, with 12 bases between them. This CDR3 contains 12 residues.

The chain carries TRBV5-1 and TRBJ2-5; TRBD2 is a possible D gene (6 bases). The CDR3 extends over 14 amino acids. V shed 0 bases and J shed 7 bases, with 13 bases lying between them. Germline CDR1 SGHRS, CDR2 YFSETQ. This CDR3 is CASSLDTGVVTQYF. The CDR3 DNA sequence: TGCGCCAGCAGCTTGGATACGGGGGTGGTGACCCAGTACTTC.

The rearrangement joins TRBV6-5 to TRBJ1-2, with 9 bases aligning to TRBD1. The CDR3 spans 15 residues. CDR1 and CDR2 from the germline V gene are MNHEY and SVGAGI. V gave up 0 bases and J gave up 7 bases; unmatched junction bases: 6. Written as DNA, the CDR3 is TGTGCCAGCAGTTACTCCAGACAGGGGGAGTCTGGCTACACCTTC. Translation: CASSYSRQGESGYTF.

This clone was observed a few times. This sequence joins TRBV28 and TRBJ1-2; 10 bases are shared with TRBD1. After removal of 7 bases from V and 4 bases from J, the junction contained 9 bases not matched to a gene. Per germline, CDR1 MDHEN and CDR2 SYDVKM. This CDR3 has 15 residues. CDR3 sequence reads: CASNQGQGKIYGYTF. In DNA, the CDR3 is TGTGCCAGCAACCAGGGACAGGGGAAGATCTATGGCTACACCTTC.

The rearrangement links TRBV24-1 to TRBJ2-3, with TRBD2 matching over 8 bases. Trimming cost V 4 bases and J 4 bases; bases outside gene matches: 9. Germline-derived CDR1 and CDR2 are KGHDR and SFDVKD. The CDR3 extends over 16 amino acids. For the CDR3, the DNA is TGTGCCACCAGTGACCCGGGACTAGGAGGTTCAGATACGCAGTATTTT. Translation: CATSDPGLGGSDTQYF.

The rearrangement uses TRBV5-1 and TRBJ1-2, with D tentatively TRBD1 (6 bases). The V gene lost 6 bases and the J gene lost 0 bases, with 9 bases spanning the gap. CDR3 length: 13 residues. Looked up from germline, CDR1 is SGHRS and CDR2 is YFSETQ. CDR3 coding DNA: TGCGCCAGCATGGAGGGGGCTAACTATGGCTACACCTTC. As protein: CASMEGANYGYTF.

V is TRBV5-4 and J is TRBJ1-2; D unresolved. Germline V CDR1 and CDR2: SGHNT, YYREEE (reference sequence). V dropped 0 bases and J dropped 5 bases, with 14 bases sitting between them. The CDR3 totals 15 residues. CDR3 sequence (DNA): TGTGCCAGCAGCTTGGACAACCCTCACATTTATGGCTACACCTTC. Translating gives CASSLDNPHIYGYTF.

J is TRBJ2-5 and V is TRBV20-1; D may be TRBD1 or TRBD2 (5 bases each). The CDR3 consists of 11 residues. CDR1 and CDR2 from the germline V gene are DFQATT and SNEGSKA (reference sequence). V was clipped by 1 base and J by 5 bases, with 5 bases between them. CDR3 coding DNA: TGCAGTGCTAGAGGGGGGGAGACCCAGTACTTC. This encodes CSARGGETQYF.

The chain carries TRBV5-4 and TRBJ1-3; D not resolved. With 1 base removed from V and 0 bases from J, the gap between germline ends came to 8 bases. CDR3 length: 15 amino acids. Germline CDR1 and CDR2: SGHNT and YYREEE (reference sequence). The chain's CDR3 is CASSLKGYSGNTIYF. In DNA form, the CDR3 reads TGTGCCAGCAGCTTGAAGGGCTACTCTGGAAACACCATATATTTT.

This clone has a single count. The chain has TRBV19 and TRBJ1-5; tentative D call: TRBD1 (5 bases). This CDR3 region has 15 residues. The V end was cut by 3 bases, the J end by 5 bases, with 14 bases between. CDR1 and CDR2 from the germline V gene are LNHDA and SQIVND (reference sequence). The CDR3 here is CASSMFGGVDQPQHF. Here the CDR3 DNA reads TGTGCCAGTAGTATGTTTGGGGGGGTTGATCAGCCCCAGCATTTT.

The J gene is TRBJ1-3, the V gene TRBV7-8; D may be TRBD1 (5 bases). CDR1 is SGHVS, CDR2 FQNEAQ, per germline. The CDR3 runs to 15 residues. Deletions cut 5 bases from V and 2 bases from J, with 13 bases between. CDR3 nucleotide sequence: TGTGCCAGCAGCCAACAATTAGGGGCTGGAAACACCATATATTTT. Translated: CASSQQLGAGNTIYF.

The CDR3 spells CASSPADTQYF. The CDR3 bases are TGTGCCAGCTCACCTGCAGATACGCAGTATTTT. V and J are TRBV18 and TRBJ2-3; D is unclear. There are 11 residues in the CDR3. With 3 bases removed from V and 4 bases from J, the gap between germline ends came to 2 bases. Germline lookup yields CDR1 KGHSH and CDR2 LQKENI.

This clone was seen more than once but under ten times. The genes are TRBV18 and TRBJ2-5; 9 bases line up with TRBD1. J lost 0 bases, V lost 5 bases, and 7 bases had no gene match. This CDR3 spans 16 amino acids. The germline CDR1 and CDR2 sequences are KGHSH and LQKENI. The chain's CDR3 is CASSSIQGANQETQYF. The CDR3 DNA is TGTGCCAGCTCATCTATACAGGGGGCAAACCAAGAGACCCAGTACTTC.

The V call is TRBV4-1, the J call TRBJ1-6; no definite D call. V lost 0 bases and J lost 10, with 13 bases in between. The CDR3 extends over 15 amino acids. Germline V gene lookup returns CDR1 MGHRA and CDR2 YSYEKL. The CDR3, as DNA: TGCGCCAGCAGCCAAGATGGGCGCTCGCAATCACCCCTCCACTTT. Protein product: CASSQDGRSQSPLHF.